This T cell receptor beta chain was identified in a study of CD8 T cells in ankylosing spondylitis (dated by TCRdb to the late 2010s). General notes on the study: To find TCR variants linked to disease, the study profiled T cell receptor beta repertoires in ankylosing spondylitis patients and healthy donors. Peripheral blood was sampled, and synovial fluid was also collected from ankylosing spondylitis patients. The full study cohort was made up of approximately 27 ankylosing spondylitis patients and 95 to 130 healthy donors.

Turning to this clonotype: The target of this receptor is not known. Base qualities are not recorded, but no much larger clone differs from it by a single base.

The sequencer was an Illumina HiSeq 2500. TCR beta libraries were prepared by quantitative 5'-RACE with molecular barcodes. Per the original workflow: Disease-linked TCR variants were identified with a new computational method built on a probabilistic model of VDJ rearrangement. The raw public data were reprocessed by TCRdb itself: fastp quality trimming at Q25, MiXCR clonotype calling, in-frame beta chains only. Every CDR3 protein is listed once, alongside the most common genes and DNA of its rows. What appears here as the V and J calls and clone size reflects TCRdb's work, not the paper's. The sample table records around 770,000 distinct CDR3 sequences; 19% of these occur just once. Over 15% of the sample lies in the top ten. What the work shows at the level of the full study, not this receptor alone: Blood from ankylosing spondylitis patients appeared to be characterized by a TCR beta motif composed of about 8 highly homologous amino acid variants. The disease-linked clones had a CD8+ phenotype and were found at relatively low frequencies in peripheral blood. Some motif variants had previously been reported in the synovial fluid and blood of reactive arthritis patients, which suggests shared mechanisms of disease initiation. Significant enrichment of the disease-linked clones was reported in matched synovial fluid samples from ankylosing spondylitis patients.

From its cysteine to its phenylalanine, the CDR3 spans 18 amino acids. CDR3 DNA is the only sequence kept; it has 54 bases, read in frame from the first base. The germline V end is reduced by 3 bases and the J end by 3 bases; junction bases left unmatched: 12. CDR1 and CDR2, looked up from the germline V gene (reference sequence), are LNHNV and YYDKDF. Sequencing input: blood, either unsorted or a sorted T cell fraction (not recorded which). This receptor was identified in a male donor with ankylosing spondylitis. The chain employs TRBV15 and TRBJ2-5; 11 central nucleotides agree with TRBD2. The encoded CDR3 is CATSSPVSGTSGEETQYF. The DNA sequence reads TGTGCCACCAGCAGCCCGGTCAGCGGGACTAGCGGTGAAGAGACCCAGTACTTC.